The 15 T cell receptor beta chains below all came from one sample that was sequenced in a study of shared clonotypes between healthy human individuals. Some clones are missing from TCRdb's copy, which holds only in-frame ones; the method was immunoSEQ multiplex PCR. This sample has more than 2 million clones, with just under 95% found just once. CD45RO-negative, CCR7-selected cells formed the naive CD8 fraction, which excluded terminally differentiated effector memory CD45RA+ cells. Input material: naive CD8+ T cells from PBMCs. The source is a man younger than 35 in good health. Some clones in this sample may be carry-over from other donors' samples.

The V call is TRBV9, the J call TRBJ2-5; 7 bases line up with TRBD2. TRBJ2-7 matches the DNA end more closely, so the J call is doubtful. Germline CDR1 reads SGDLS; CDR2 reads YYNGEE. This CDR3 contains 15 residues. The CDR3 bases are TGTGCCAGCAGCCGCGGGGGACCACACCTCTACGAGCAGTACTTC. It translates to CASSRGGPHLYEQYF.

The chain recombines TRBV4-1 with TRBJ2-5; TRBD1 is a possible D gene (5 bases). V lost 1 base to trimming and J lost 1 base, with 7 bases between them. The CDR3 sequence is 14 residues long. CDR1 MGHRA and CDR2 YSYEKL come from the germline V gene. CDR3 region: CASSQGQPQETQYF. The CDR3 nucleotides read TGCGCCAGCAGCCAAGGACAGCCCCAAGAGACCCAGTACTTC.

The CDR3: CASSVPSTGDSTEAFF. The CDR3 DNA reads TGTGCCAGCAGCGTACCGAGTACAGGGGATAGCACTGAAGCTTTCTTT. V gene TRBV9 combines with J gene TRBJ1-1; 7 nucleotides agree with TRBD1. V lost 1 base to trimming and J lost 4 bases; unmatched junction nucleotides: 10. This CDR3 contains 16 residues. The germline V gene encodes CDR1 SGDLS and CDR2 YYNGEE. Full variable domain (rest looked up from reference TRBV9 and TRBJ1-1): DSGVTQTPKHLITATGQRVTLRCSPRSGDLSVYWYQQSLDQGLQFLIQYYNGEERAKGNILERFSAQQFPDLHSELNLSSLELGDSALYFCASSVPSTGDSTEAFFGQGTRLTVV.

The V gene is TRBV5-1, the J gene TRBJ2-1; maybe TRBD2 (5 bases). In germline, CDR1 is SGHRS, CDR2 YFSETQ. Trimming took 6 bases from V and 8 from J, leaving 21 bases between them. CDR3 length: 15 amino acids. This CDR3 is CASTSGEWSGHEQFF. The CDR3, as DNA: TGCGCCAGCACCTCCGGGGAGTGGTCAGGTCATGAGCAGTTCTTC.

V gene TRBV5-1 combines with J gene TRBJ2-7; D may correspond to TRBD1 or TRBD2 (5 bases each). CDR3 length: 17 amino acids. CDR1 and CDR2 (germline): SGHRS, YFSETQ. Trimming took off 1 base at V and 3 bases at J, with 20 bases between the two ends. CDR3 sequence reads: CASSLNPPGQVYYEQYF. The CDR3, as DNA: TGCGCCAGCAGCTTGAACCCCCCGGGGCAAGTTTACTACGAGCAGTACTTC.

This clone came up once. This sequence joins TRBV7-3 and TRBJ2-1; 9 bases map to TRBD2. Germline V CDR1 and CDR2: SGHTA, FQGTGA. The CDR3 length is 14 residues. J gave up 5 bases and V 3 bases, and 2 bases lay outside the gene matches. The CDR3 reads CASSFLAGHNEQFF. CDR3 bases: TGTGCCAGCAGCTTTCTAGCGGGGCACAATGAGCAGTTCTTC. Using reference TRBV7-3 and TRBJ2-1 for the parts outside the CDR3, the full variable domain is GAGVSQTPSNKVTEKGKYVELRCDPISGHTALYWYRQSLGQGPEFLIYFQGTGAADDSGLPNDRFFAVRPEGSVSTLKIQRTERGDSAVYLCASSFLAGHNEQFFGPGTRLTVL.

The chain has TRBV4-1 and TRBJ2-5; D uncertain. The CDR3 is 14 residues long. The V end lost 0 bases, the J end lost 1 base, and 6 bases lay between the germline ends. Germline CDR1 MGHRA, CDR2 YSYEKL. The DNA for the CDR3 is TGCGCCAGCAGCCAAGAAGGGCTCCAAGAGACCCAGTACTTC. The encoded protein is CASSQEGLQETQYF.

Here the CDR3 DNA reads TGTGCTAGTGGTTTGGGGTATCCCCAAGGCTCCTACAATGAGCAGTTCTTC. Translated: CASGLGYPQGSYNEQFF. The rearrangement links TRBV12-5 to TRBJ2-1; D unresolved. The CDR3 has 17 residues. V was pared by 1 base and J by 0 bases, with 13 bases between. The germline V gene has CDR1 LGHNT and CDR2 FRNRAP.

The rearrangement links TRBV2 to TRBJ1-5; D unclear. V was pared by 4 bases and J by 1 base, with 8 bases between. Germline assignment: CDR1 SNHLY and CDR2 FYNNEI. CDR3 length equals 14 residues. In DNA form, the CDR3 reads TGTGCCAGCAGTGTAAGGGAGAGCAATCAGCCCCAGCATTTT. Its translation is CASSVRESNQPQHF.

The chain joins TRBV6-6 to TRBJ2-1; D ambiguous. The V gene's germline CDR1 is MNHNY and CDR2 SVGAGI (reference sequence). V was trimmed by 7 bases and J by 6 bases, leaving 10 bases between them. CDR3 size: 12 residues. The CDR3 sequence: CASMKSGNEQFF. CDR3 nucleotides: TGTGCCAGCATGAAGAGTGGCAATGAGCAGTTCTTC.

This CDR3 reads CASSLSQGAYNEQFF. The CDR3 nucleotides read TGTGCCAGCAGCTTAAGTCAGGGGGCCTACAATGAGCAGTTCTTC. This chain links TRBV7-3 with TRBJ2-1; the match to TRBD1 covers 7 bases. Trimming removed 1 base from V and 2 bases from J; junction bases left unmatched: 2. The germline V gene encodes CDR1 SGHTA and CDR2 FQGTGA. This CDR3 has 15 residues. Supplemented by reference TRBV7-3 and TRBJ2-1, the full variable domain reads GAGVSQTPSNKVTEKGKYVELRCDPISGHTALYWYRQSLGQGPEFLIYFQGTGAADDSGLPNDRFFAVRPEGSVSTLKIQRTERGDSAVYLCASSLSQGAYNEQFFGPGTRLTVL.

The rearrangement uses TRBV9 and TRBJ2-2; possible D gene TRBD2, 5 bases. Germline V gene lookup returns CDR1 SGDLS and CDR2 YYNGEE. This CDR3 has 14 residues. Trimming stripped 4 bases from V and 4 bases from J, with 11 bases between. CDR3 sequence: CASSPHRGTGELFF. CDR3 in DNA: TGTGCCAGCAGCCCCCATCGGGGCACCGGGGAGCTGTTTTTT.

The CDR3 sequence is CASSNIAGGSYNEQFF. CDR3 DNA sequence: TGTGCCAGCAGCAATATAGCGGGAGGCTCCTACAATGAGCAGTTCTTC. The chain joins TRBV27 to TRBJ2-1, with 10 bases lining up with TRBD2. This CDR3 is built from 16 residues. V trimming: 6 bases; J trimming: 0 bases; junction bases outside the gene matches: 5. Germline V gene data show CDR1 as MNHEY and CDR2 as SMNVEV (reference sequence).

The V and J genes are TRBV6-5 and TRBJ2-3; TRBD2 might be the D (6 bases). CDR3 length: 15 residues. Germline-derived CDR1 and CDR2 are MNHEY and SVGAGI. Trimming removed 2 bases from V and 2 bases from J, with 11 bases in between. The CDR3 spells CASSYAGWNTDTQYF. CDR3 coding DNA: TGTGCCAGCAGTTACGCGGGATGGAACACAGATACGCAGTATTTT.

The rearrangement links TRBV2 to TRBJ2-7, with 7 bases identical to TRBD1. The V segment lost 6 bases and the J segment 3 bases; nucleotides outside the gene matches: 11. CDR1 and CDR2 from the germline V gene are SNHLY and FYNNEI. The CDR3 consists of 15 residues. DNA of the CDR3: TGTGCCAGCAGAGATCCCGGGACAGATGACTACGAGCAGTACTTC. It yields the protein CASRDPGTDDYEQYF.